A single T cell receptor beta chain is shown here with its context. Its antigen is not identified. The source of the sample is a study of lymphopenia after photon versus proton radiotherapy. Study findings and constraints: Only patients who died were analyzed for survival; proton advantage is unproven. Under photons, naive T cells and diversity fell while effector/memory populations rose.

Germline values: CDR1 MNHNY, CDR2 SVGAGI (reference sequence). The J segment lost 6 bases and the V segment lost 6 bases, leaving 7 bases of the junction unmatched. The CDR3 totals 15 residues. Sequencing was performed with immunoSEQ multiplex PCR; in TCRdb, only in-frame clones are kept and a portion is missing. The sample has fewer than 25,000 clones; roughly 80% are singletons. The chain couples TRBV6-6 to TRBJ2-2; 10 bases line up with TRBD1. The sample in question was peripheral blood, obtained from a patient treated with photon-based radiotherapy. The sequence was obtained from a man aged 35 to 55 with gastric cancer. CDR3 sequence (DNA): TGTGCCAGCAGGCCCGGGACAGGGGAGGCCGGGGAGCTGTTTTTT. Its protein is CASRPGTGEAGELFF.